This paragraph covers one T cell receptor beta chain sequence. The sample is drawn from a study of T cells in Graves' hyperthyroidism and ophthalmopathy. With duration under 3 months, ophthalmopathy was active: Clinical Activity Score at least 3, NOSPECS at least 4. Regions amplified from RNA transcripts were the TCR beta CDR3 regions. HTBI primers were employed in a first-round RT-PCR of the TCR CDR3. TCRdb passed the multiplex PCR reads through MiXCR, listing each CDR3 protein once. The sample has around 600,000 distinct CDR3 sequences, around 15% seen once. After removal of 3 bases from V and 5 bases from J, the junction contained 5 bases not matched to a gene. Germline CDR1 SGHRS, CDR2 YFSETQ. CDR3 length: 16 residues.

The sequenced sample consisted of blood. The chain employs TRBV5-1 and TRBJ2-5, with 15 bases identical to TRBD2. The TCR was taken from a woman aged 50 to 60 with Graves' ophthalmopathy. CDR3 DNA sequence: TGCGCCAGCAGCTCGGGACTAGCGGGAGGAATCGAGACCCAGTACTTC. It translates to CASSSGLAGGIETQYF.